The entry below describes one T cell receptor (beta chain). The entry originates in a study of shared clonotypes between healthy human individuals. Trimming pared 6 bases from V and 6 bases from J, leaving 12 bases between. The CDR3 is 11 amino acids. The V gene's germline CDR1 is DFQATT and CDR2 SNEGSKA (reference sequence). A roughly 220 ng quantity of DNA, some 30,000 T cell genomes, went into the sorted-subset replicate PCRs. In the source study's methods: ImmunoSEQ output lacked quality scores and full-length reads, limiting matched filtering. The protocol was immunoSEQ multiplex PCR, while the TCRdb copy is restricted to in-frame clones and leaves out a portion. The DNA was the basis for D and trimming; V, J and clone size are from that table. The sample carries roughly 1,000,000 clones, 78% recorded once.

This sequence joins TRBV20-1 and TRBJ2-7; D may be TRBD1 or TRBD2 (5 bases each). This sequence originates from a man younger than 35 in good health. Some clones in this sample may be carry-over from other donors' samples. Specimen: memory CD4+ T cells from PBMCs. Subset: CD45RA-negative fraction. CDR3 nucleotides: TGCAGTGCCCCGGGACCAGGCGAGCAGTACTTC. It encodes CSAPGPGEQYF.